This TCR beta chain was documented in a study of CD8 T cells in ankylosing spondylitis. TCRdb used MiXCR to reprocess the 5' RACE reads, holding one entry per CDR3 protein. The repertoire holds about 480,000 distinct CDR3 sequences, with 17% as singletons. This clonotype occurred a few times. Its antigen is undetermined. Overall study findings and caveats: There was reportedly significant enrichment of clones that were disease-linked in matched ankylosing spondylitis synovial fluid. A motif of roughly 8 highly homologous TCR beta variants was seen as apparently characteristic of ankylosing spondylitis blood. Disease-linked clones were CD8+ and relatively rare in peripheral blood.

The sequenced sample consisted of blood, either unsorted or a sorted T cell fraction (not recorded which). The clonotype originates from a male donor with ankylosing spondylitis.

This chain's CDR3 is CSVTTGNSNQPQHF. In nucleotides, the CDR3 is TGCAGCGTGACAACAGGGAATAGCAATCAGCCCCAGCATTTT. V and J are TRBV29-1 and TRBJ1-5, with D tentatively TRBD1 (6 bases). V lost 6 bases and J lost 0, with 12 bases in between. The CDR3 is 14 residues long. Germline V CDR1 and CDR2: SQVTM, ANQGSEA.